This entry is about one T cell receptor beta chain. In the CD4+ fraction, cells were divided into CD45RA+ naive and CD45RA-negative memory subsets. Per the original data handling: Filtering of immunoSEQ junctional sequences could not match full-length read filtering. The table came from immunoSEQ multiplex PCR; TCRdb's copy has only in-frame clones and leaves some out. For V, J and clone size, that table is used; D and trimming come from the DNA. The profile covers around 2.5 million clones, with over 85% appearing a single time and roughly 0.39% taken by the ten largest. The sample originates from a study of shared clonotypes between healthy human individuals. Deletions cut 0 bases from V and 9 bases from J, with 18 bases between. The CDR3 spans 16 residues. From germline, CDR1 is SGHKS and CDR2 YYEKEE (reference sequence).

The receptor comes from a man between 18 and 35 years old in good health. Some clones in this sample may be carry-over from other donors' samples. This chain joins TRBV5-5 and TRBJ2-2, with no clear D. The material sequenced was naive CD4+ T cells from PBMCs. Subset denoted: CD45RA+ positively selected. The CDR3 DNA reads as TGTGCCAGCAGCTTGGCCCCGGACCTACTTACCAGGGAGCTGTTTTTT. It specifies CASSLAPDLLTRELFF.